This T cell receptor beta chain was retrieved from a study of OX40 agonist ivuxolimab in advanced cancers. Study-wide background: Partial responses, seen in three patients, involved one hepatocellular carcinoma and two cutaneous melanomas.

With respect to this clone: Its matching antigen is unknown.

The table came from immunoSEQ multiplex PCR; TCRdb's copy has only in-frame clones and leaves some out. The table has 100,000 or so clones, roughly 91% seen once. The CDR3 has 13 amino acids. The V segment lost 5 bases and the J segment 5 bases; nucleotides outside the gene matches: 2. CDR1 SGHAT and CDR2 FQDESV come from the germline V gene (reference sequence). General study results and limits: Some patients who did not respond also had low normalized T-cell clonal expansion.

The TCR originated in an adult with an advanced solid tumor such as melanoma, head and neck, liver or kidney cancer. The chain employs TRBV11-1 and TRBJ2-3, with TRBD2 matching over 9 bases. Specimen: CD4+ or CD8+ T cells sorted from blood, collected in a trial of the OX40 agonist ivuxolimab. The CDR3 DNA sequence: TGTGCCAGCAGCGGCGGGGGGGTAGATACGCAGTATTTT. Translating it yields CASSGGGVDTQYF.